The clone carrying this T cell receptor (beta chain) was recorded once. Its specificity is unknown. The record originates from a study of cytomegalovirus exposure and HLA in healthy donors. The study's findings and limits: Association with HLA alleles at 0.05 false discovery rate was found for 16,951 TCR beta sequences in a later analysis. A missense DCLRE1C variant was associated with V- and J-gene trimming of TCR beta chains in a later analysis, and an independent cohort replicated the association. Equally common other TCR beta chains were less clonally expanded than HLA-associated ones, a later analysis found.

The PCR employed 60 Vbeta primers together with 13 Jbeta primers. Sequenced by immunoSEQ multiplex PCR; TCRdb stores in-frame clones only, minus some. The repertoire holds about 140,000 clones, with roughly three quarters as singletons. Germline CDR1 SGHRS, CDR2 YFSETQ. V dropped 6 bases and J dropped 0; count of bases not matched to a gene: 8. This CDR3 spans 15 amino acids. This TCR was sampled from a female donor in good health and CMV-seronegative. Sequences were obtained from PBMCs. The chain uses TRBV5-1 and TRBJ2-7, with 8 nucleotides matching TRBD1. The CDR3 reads CASKSSQGASYEQYF. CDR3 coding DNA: TGCGCCAGCAAGTCTTCCCAGGGGGCCTCCTACGAGCAGTACTTC.